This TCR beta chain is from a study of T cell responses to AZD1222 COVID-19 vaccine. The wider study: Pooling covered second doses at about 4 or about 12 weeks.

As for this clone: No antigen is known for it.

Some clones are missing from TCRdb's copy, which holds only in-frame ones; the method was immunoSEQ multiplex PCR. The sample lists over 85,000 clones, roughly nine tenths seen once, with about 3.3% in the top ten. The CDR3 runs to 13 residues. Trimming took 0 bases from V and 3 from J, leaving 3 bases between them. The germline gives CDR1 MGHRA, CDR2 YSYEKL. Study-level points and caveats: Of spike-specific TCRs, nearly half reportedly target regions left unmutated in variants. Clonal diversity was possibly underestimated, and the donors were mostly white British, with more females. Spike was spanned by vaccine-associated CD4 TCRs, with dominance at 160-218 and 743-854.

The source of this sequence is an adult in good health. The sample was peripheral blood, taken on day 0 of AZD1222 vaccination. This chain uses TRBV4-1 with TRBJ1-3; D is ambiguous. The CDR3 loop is CASSQENGNTIYF. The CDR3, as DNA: TGCGCCAGCAGCCAAGAGAATGGAAACACCATATATTTT.